The clone carrying this T cell receptor (beta chain) was counted ten times or more. As yet, its antigen is unknown. The data were obtained in a study of T-cell memory formation after mild COVID-19. 5'RACE primed from the constant segment yielded TCR alpha and TCR beta cDNA libraries bearing sample barcodes and UMIs. TCRdb re-derived calls from the 5' RACE reads in MiXCR, one entry per CDR3 protein. In the table there are about 130,000 distinct CDR3 sequences, 5% to 6.5% of which are singletons. CDR3 size: 14 residues. Germline loops: CDR1 SGHRS, CDR2 YFSETQ. V gave up 4 bases and J gave up 0 bases, with 7 bases separating them. The study's findings and limits: Among clones peaking at day 37 in the second wave, SARS-CoV-2 specificity remained unconfirmed. Contracting clones from day 15 to 85 showed balanced CD4/CD8; later expanders favored CD4+.

This receptor was identified in an adult woman who had mild COVID-19 (a few samples of this study predate the infection). Cell type and time point are not known. The chain carries TRBV5-1 and TRBJ2-2, with unresolved D. Sequencing used PBMCs or a T cell subset sorted from them (not recorded which). The CDR3: CASSGTANTGELFF. The CDR3 nucleotides read TGCGCCAGCAGCGGAACAGCGAACACCGGGGAGCTGTTTTTT. The full variable domain, rest sourced from reference TRBV5-1 and TRBJ2-2, is KAGVTQTPRYLIKTRGQQVTLSCSPISGHRSVSWYQQTPGQGLQFLFEYFSETQRNKGNFPGRFSGRQFSNSRSEMNVSTLELGDSALYLCASSGTANTGELFFGEGSRLTVL.